The source of this T cell receptor (beta chain) is a study of T cells after yellow fever vaccination. As for the study in general: SMART-Seq v4 Ultra Low Input prepared the low-cell-number fractions.

General study findings and limits: Post-booster repertoires again held most primary-vaccination clones (just under 97% CD4, roughly 88% CD8). The CD4 compartment and the CD8 compartment contained a small share of clonotypes in common.

TCRdb analysed the 5' RACE reads with MiXCR anew, one entry per CDR3 protein. The sample carries 200,000 to 300,000 distinct CDR3 sequences, around 13% recorded once. This CDR3 is 13 amino acids long. CDR1 and CDR2 from the germline V gene are LNHDA and SQIVND (reference sequence). V was pared by 8 bases and J by 2 bases, with 12 bases between. A few counts support this clonotype. Its antigen is currently unknown. The V call is TRBV19, the J call TRBJ1-2, with D uncertain. This TCR was recovered from a man between 25 and 39 years old who received the YFV17D yellow fever vaccine. Sequenced here: CD4+ T cells sorted from PBMCs, sampled 45 days after the yellow fever booster vaccination. The CDR3 protein is CASLDRNNYGYTF. The CDR3 DNA reads TGTGCCAGTTTAGACCGCAACAACTATGGCTACACCTTC. Variable domain in full (rest from reference TRBV19 and TRBJ1-2): DGGITQSPKYLFRKEGQNVTLSCEQNLNHDAMYWYRQDPGQGLRLIYYSQIVNDFQKGDIAEGYSVSREKKESFPLTVTSAQKNPTAFYLCASLDRNNYGYTFGSGTRLTVV.